Each of the 13 T cell receptor beta chains below was sequenced from the same sample in a study of blood T cell repertoires in COVID-19. Data came from immunoSEQ multiplex PCR; TCRdb stores just in-frame clones and leaves some out. The data contain tens of thousands of clones, about nine tenths of them singletons. The sequenced sample was peripheral blood. The receptor set was obtained from a man aged 60-69 years with acute or convalescent COVID-19.

The CDR3 loop reads CASSNFRGPGNTEAFF. Here the CDR3 DNA reads TGTGCCAGCAGTAACTTCAGGGGCCCGGGGAACACTGAAGCTTTCTTT. The rearrangement links TRBV6-5 to TRBJ1-1; D is possibly TRBD1 (6 bases). The V and J ends lost 5 bases and 1 base respectively, with 17 bases between them. The CDR3 covers 16 residues. From germline, CDR1 is MNHEY and CDR2 SVGAGI.

CDR3 bases: TGTGCCACCAGGGGGGGACAGGACACCGGGGAGCTGTTTTTT. Translated: CATRGGQDTGELFF. The rearrangement uses TRBV24-1 and TRBJ2-2; 8 bases agree with TRBD1. Losses at the gene ends were 7 bases for V and 3 bases for J; bases not matched to a gene: 3. Germline V gene lookup returns CDR1 KGHDR and CDR2 SFDVKD. This CDR3 has 14 residues.

The V call is TRBV27, the J call TRBJ1-1; D gene unclear. Germline CDR1 MNHEY, CDR2 SMNVEV (reference sequence). CDR3 length: 16 amino acids. V shed 3 bases and J shed 0 bases, with 14 bases lying between them. CDR3 protein: CASSLLQPPMNTEAFF. In DNA form, the CDR3 reads TGTGCCAGCAGTTTGTTACAGCCTCCCATGAACACTGAAGCTTTCTTT.

This clone has only one observation. The V gene is TRBV28, the J gene TRBJ1-1; 9 bases line up with TRBD1. Unmatched junction bases numbered 9, after V lost 3 bases and J lost 10 bases. The germline CDR1 and CDR2 sequences are MDHEN and SYDVKM. The CDR3 length is 14 residues. This CDR3 is CASSFLPGQGTAFF. The CDR3 DNA reads as TGTGCCAGCAGTTTTCTCCCCGGACAGGGGACAGCTTTCTTT.

The CDR3 DNA sequence: TGTGCCACCAGTGGAAGCGCCACAGATACGCAGTATTTT. Protein product: CATSGSATDTQYF. This rearrangement joins TRBV24-1 to TRBJ2-3; D gene uncertain. This CDR3 region has 13 residues. Germline-derived CDR1 and CDR2 are KGHDR and SFDVKD. V lost 5 bases and J 2 bases, leaving 7 bases between the germline ends.

This clone has just one count. The V and J genes are TRBV28 and TRBJ2-7; 7 bases align to TRBD1. Germline loops: CDR1 MDHEN, CDR2 SYDVKM. The length of the CDR3 is 13 residues. Trimming removed 2 bases from V and 6 bases from J; junction bases left unmatched: 4. CDR3 sequence reads: CASSLLTGAEQYF. The DNA for the CDR3 is TGTGCCAGCAGTTTACTCACAGGGGCCGAGCAGTACTTC. The full variable domain, with the rest looked up from reference TRBV28 and TRBJ2-7, is DVKVTQSSRYLVKRTGEKVFLECVQDMDHENMFWYRQDPGLGLRLIYFSYDVKMKEKGDIPEGYSVSREKKERFSLILESASTNQTSMYLCASSLLTGAEQYFGPGTRLTVT.

The chain employs TRBV5-8 and TRBJ1-3, with D maybe TRBD1 (6 bases). V was clipped by 3 bases and J by 4 bases, with 14 bases between them. CDR3 length: 15 amino acids. Germline-derived CDR1 and CDR2 are SGHTS and YDEGEE. DNA of the CDR3: TGTGCCAGCAGCTCTTTACAGGGCACCGGAAACACCATATATTTT. Amino acid sequence: CASSSLQGTGNTIYF.

The chain is built from TRBV14 and TRBJ2-7; D is possibly TRBD2 (6 bases). The CDR3 is 14 residues long. Germline V gives CDR1 SGHDN, CDR2 FVKESK. Between the trimmed V and J ends, which lost 5 bases and 5 bases, there was a span of 16 bases. CDR3 in amino acids: CASSAVGERDEQYF. CDR3 in DNA: TGTGCCAGCAGCGCCGTGGGGGAGCGGGACGAGCAGTACTTC.

The V and J genes are TRBV11-2 and TRBJ1-1; 9 nucleotides match TRBD1. Germline V lookup: CDR1 SGHAT, CDR2 FQNNGV. With V trimmed by 5 bases and J by 3 bases, 1 base remained unmatched. The CDR3 totals 13 residues. The DNA of the CDR3 is TGTGCCAGCAGCCGGGACAGGGACACTGAAGCTTTCTTT. This translates into CASSRDRDTEAFF.

This clone was seen a handful of times. The V gene is TRBV19, the J gene TRBJ1-2; 11 bases align to TRBD1. The CDR3 length is 15 residues. The V and J ends lost 9 bases and 8 bases, in that order; junction bases with no gene match: 14. The germline gives CDR1 LNHDA, CDR2 SQIVND (reference sequence). The CDR3 DNA reads TGTGCCAGCCAAGTGGGCGGACAGGGGGCGAGAGGCTACACCTTC. Residues: CASQVGGQGARGYTF.

This chain joins TRBV7-2 and TRBJ2-3; 7 bases agree with TRBD1. The CDR3 runs to 14 residues. Per germline, CDR1 SGHTA and CDR2 FQGNSA. After removal of 1 base from V and 5 bases from J, the junction contained 3 bases not matched to a gene. CDR3 loop: CASSLDRGRDTQYF. CDR3 sequence (DNA): TGTGCCAGCAGCTTAGACAGGGGCAGAGATACGCAGTATTTT.

This rearrangement joins TRBV30 to TRBJ2-3; a possible D gene is TRBD2 (6 bases). The CDR3 extends over 14 amino acids. Trimming took off 8 bases at V and 3 bases at J, with 18 bases between the two ends. The germline gives CDR1 GTSNPN, CDR2 SVGIG (reference sequence). CDR3: CAQEGQVATDTQYF. Written as DNA, the CDR3 is TGTGCCCAGGAGGGCCAGGTAGCAACAGATACGCAGTATTTT.

CDR3 sequence reads: CASSYVTSGTDTQYF. CDR3 DNA: TGTGCCAGCAGTTACGTGACTAGCGGCACAGATACGCAGTATTTT. This rearrangement joins TRBV6-6 to TRBJ2-3, with 8 bases lining up with TRBD2. Per germline, CDR1 MNHNY and CDR2 SVGAGI (reference sequence). This CDR3 is 15 amino acids long. The ends lost 2 bases at V and 1 base at J; junction bases unmatched: 2.